This TCR beta chain emerged from a study of blood T cell repertoires in COVID-19. Study overall: T cells, B-cell-depleted T cells, or PBMCs provided the cDNA or gDNA that served as material.

Germline V lookup: CDR1 SGHVS, CDR2 FNYEAQ. This CDR3 region has 15 residues. V shed 4 bases, J shed 0 bases, and the junction held 4 bases outside the gene matches. Original analysis: Estimated nucleated cell counts came from reference gene primer amplification. Profiled with immunoSEQ multiplex PCR; TCRdb holds only in-frame clones, not every one. The V and J calls and clone size were taken over from that table, and D and trimming were inferred from the DNA. The sample contains 110,000 or so clones, 81% of which appear only once. The TCR comes from a man in his fifties or sixties with acute or convalescent COVID-19. Sequencing was done on a sample of peripheral blood. This sequence joins TRBV7-6 and TRBJ1-1; 8 bases line up with TRBD1. The CDR3 sequence: CASSSRTGMNTEAFF. In DNA form, the CDR3 reads TGTGCCAGCAGCTCACGGACAGGGATGAACACTGAAGCTTTCTTT.